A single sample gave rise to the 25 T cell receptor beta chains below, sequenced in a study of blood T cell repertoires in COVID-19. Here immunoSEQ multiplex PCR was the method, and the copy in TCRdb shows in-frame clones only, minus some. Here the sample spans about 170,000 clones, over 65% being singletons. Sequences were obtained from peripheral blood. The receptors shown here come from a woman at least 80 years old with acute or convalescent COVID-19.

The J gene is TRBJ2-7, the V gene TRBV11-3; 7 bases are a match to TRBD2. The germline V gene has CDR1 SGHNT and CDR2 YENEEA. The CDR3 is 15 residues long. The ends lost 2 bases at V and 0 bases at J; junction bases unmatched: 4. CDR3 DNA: TGTGCCAGCAGCTTACTCACGGGGGGCTCCTACGAGCAGTACTTC. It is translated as CASSLLTGGSYEQYF.

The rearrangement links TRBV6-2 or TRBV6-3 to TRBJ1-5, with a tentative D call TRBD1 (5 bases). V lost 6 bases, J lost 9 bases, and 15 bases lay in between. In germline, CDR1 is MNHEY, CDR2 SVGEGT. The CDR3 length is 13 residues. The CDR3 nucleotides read TGTGCCAGCAGCTCCGCTGACAGCTCGCCCCAGCATTTT. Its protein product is CASSSADSSPQHF.

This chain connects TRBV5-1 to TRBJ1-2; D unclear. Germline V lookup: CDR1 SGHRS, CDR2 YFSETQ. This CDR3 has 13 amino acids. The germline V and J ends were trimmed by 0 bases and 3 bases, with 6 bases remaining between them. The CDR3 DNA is TGCGCCAGCAGCTTGGACGCAGACTATGGCTACACCTTC. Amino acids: CASSLDADYGYTF.

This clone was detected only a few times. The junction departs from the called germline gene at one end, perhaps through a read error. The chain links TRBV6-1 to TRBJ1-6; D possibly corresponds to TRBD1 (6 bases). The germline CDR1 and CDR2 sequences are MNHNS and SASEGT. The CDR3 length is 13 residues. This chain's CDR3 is CASSEAPGRGLGF. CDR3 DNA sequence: TGTGCCAGCAGTGAAGCGCCGGGCAGGGGTTTGGGTTTT.

In DNA, the CDR3 is TGCGCCAGCAGCCAAGGACCTGCGGGTTACACCGGGGAGCTGTTTTTT. Translating gives CASSQGPAGYTGELFF. The chain joins TRBV4-1 to TRBJ2-2; possibly TRBD2 for D (5 bases). The CDR3 runs to 16 residues. CDR1 MGHRA and CDR2 YSYEKL come from the germline V gene. Trimming cost V 1 base and J 3 bases, with 12 bases left between them.

The CDR3 nucleotides are TGTGCCAGCGGCGTGGACTCAACCTACGAGCAGTACTTC. Its translation: CASGVDSTYEQYF. V usage is TRBV7-9 and J usage is TRBJ2-7, with D perhaps TRBD2 (5 bases). This CDR3 is built from 13 residues. V was clipped by 8 bases and J by 2 bases, with 13 bases between them. CDR1 and CDR2 (germline): SEHNR, FQNEAQ (reference sequence).

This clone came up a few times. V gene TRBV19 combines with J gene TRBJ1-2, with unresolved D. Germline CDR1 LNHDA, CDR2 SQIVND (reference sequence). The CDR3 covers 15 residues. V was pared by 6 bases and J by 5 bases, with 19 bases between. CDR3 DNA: TGTGCCAGTAGCACCACCTCCGGGTCCACATATGGCTACACCTTC. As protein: CASSTTSGSTYGYTF.

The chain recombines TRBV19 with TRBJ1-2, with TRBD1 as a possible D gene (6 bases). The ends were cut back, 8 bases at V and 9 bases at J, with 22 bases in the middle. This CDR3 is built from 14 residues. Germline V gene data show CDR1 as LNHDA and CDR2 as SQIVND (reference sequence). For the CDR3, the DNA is TGTGCCAGTTCGGATGTGGGGGCTCGGGTGCGCTACACCTTC. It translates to CASSDVGARVRYTF.

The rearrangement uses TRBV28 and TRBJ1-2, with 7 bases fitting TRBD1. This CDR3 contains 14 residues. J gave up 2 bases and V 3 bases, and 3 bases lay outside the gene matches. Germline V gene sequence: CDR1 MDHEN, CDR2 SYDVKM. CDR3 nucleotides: TGTGCCAGCAGTTTGTCGACAGGGAACTATGGCTACACCTTC. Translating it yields CASSLSTGNYGYTF.

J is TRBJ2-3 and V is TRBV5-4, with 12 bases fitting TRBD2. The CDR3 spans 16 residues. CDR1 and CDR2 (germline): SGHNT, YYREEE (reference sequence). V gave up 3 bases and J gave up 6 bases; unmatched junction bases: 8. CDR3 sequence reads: CASSSGPLAGGDTQYF. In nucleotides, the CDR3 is TGTGCCAGCAGCTCAGGGCCCCTAGCGGGAGGGGATACGCAGTATTTT.

As DNA, the CDR3 is TGTGCCAGCAGTCACGCGACCCGGACTAGCGGTTACACAGATACGCAGTATTTT. Encoded protein: CASSHATRTSGYTDTQYF. V usage is TRBV6-6 and J usage is TRBJ2-3; 10 bases match TRBD2. V trimming: 5 bases; J trimming: 2 bases; junction bases outside the gene matches: 13. The CDR3 totals 18 residues. CDR1 and CDR2 from the germline V gene are MNHNY and SVGAGI (reference sequence).

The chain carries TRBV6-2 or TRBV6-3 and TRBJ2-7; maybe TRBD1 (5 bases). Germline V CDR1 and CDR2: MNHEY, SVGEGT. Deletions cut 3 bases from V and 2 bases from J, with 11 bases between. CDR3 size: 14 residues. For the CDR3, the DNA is TGTGCCAGCAGTTATATGACAGCAGCCTACGAGCAGTACTTC. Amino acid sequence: CASSYMTAAYEQYF.

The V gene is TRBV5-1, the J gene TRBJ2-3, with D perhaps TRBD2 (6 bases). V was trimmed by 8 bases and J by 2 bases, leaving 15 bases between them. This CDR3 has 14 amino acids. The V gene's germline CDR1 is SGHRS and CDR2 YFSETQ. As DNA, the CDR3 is TGCGCCAGTACCCCGGGACTGACCACAGATACGCAGTATTTT. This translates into CASTPGLTTDTQYF.

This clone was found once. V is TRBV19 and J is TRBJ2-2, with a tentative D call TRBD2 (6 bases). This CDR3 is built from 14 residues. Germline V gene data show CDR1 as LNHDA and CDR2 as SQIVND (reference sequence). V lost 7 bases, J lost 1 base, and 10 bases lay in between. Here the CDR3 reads CASTAEGNTGELFF. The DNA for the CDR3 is TGTGCCAGTACTGCGGAGGGGAACACCGGGGAGCTGTTTTTT.

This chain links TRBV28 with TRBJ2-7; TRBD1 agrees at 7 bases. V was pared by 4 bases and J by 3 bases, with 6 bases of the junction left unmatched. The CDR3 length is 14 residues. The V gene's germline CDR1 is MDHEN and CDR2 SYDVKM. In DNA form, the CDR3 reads TGTGCCAGCAGTTCCGGGACAGCCAGCTACGAGCAGTACTTC. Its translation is CASSSGTASYEQYF.

CDR3 loop: CASSLSRYSNQPQHF. The CDR3 nucleotides are TGTGCCAGCAGCTTATCCCGGTATAGCAATCAGCCCCAGCATTTT. V gene TRBV11-2 combines with J gene TRBJ1-5; D remains ambiguous. CDR3 length: 15 residues. The V and J ends lost 2 bases and 0 bases respectively, with 8 bases between them. The germline CDR1 and CDR2 sequences are SGHAT and FQNNGV.

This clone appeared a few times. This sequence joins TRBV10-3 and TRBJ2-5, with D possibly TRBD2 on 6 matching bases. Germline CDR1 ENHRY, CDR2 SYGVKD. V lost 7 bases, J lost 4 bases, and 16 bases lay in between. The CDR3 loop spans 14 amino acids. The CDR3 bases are TGTGCCATCAAGGCTAGCGAGTCTCGAGAGACCCAGTACTTC. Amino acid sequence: CAIKASESRETQYF.

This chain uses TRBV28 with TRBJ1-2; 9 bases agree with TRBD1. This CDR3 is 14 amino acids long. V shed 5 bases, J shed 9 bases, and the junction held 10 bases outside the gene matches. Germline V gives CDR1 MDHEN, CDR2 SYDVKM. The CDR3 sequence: CASSQPDRGPRYTF. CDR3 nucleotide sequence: TGTGCCAGCAGTCAACCGGACAGGGGCCCACGCTACACCTTC.

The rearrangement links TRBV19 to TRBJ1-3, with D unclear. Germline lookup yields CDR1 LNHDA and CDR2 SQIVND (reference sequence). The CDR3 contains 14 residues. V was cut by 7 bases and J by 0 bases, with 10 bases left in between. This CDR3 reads CASIPGSSGNTIYF. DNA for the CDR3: TGTGCCAGTATCCCGGGGAGCTCTGGAAACACCATATATTTT.

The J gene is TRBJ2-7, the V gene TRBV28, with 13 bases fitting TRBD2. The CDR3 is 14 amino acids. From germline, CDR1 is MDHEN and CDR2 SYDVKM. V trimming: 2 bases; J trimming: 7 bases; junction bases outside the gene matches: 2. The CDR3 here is CASSLRTSGREQYF. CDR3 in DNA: TGTGCCAGCAGTTTAAGGACTAGCGGGAGAGAGCAGTACTTC. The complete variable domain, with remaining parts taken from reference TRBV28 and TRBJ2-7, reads DVKVTQSSRYLVKRTGEKVFLECVQDMDHENMFWYRQDPGLGLRLIYFSYDVKMKEKGDIPEGYSVSREKKERFSLILESASTNQTSMYLCASSLRTSGREQYFGPGTRLTVT.

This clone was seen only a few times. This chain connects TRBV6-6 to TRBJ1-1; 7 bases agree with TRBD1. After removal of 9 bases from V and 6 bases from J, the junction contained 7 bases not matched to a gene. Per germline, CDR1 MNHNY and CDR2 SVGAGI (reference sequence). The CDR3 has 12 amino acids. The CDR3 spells CASRGHLAEAFF. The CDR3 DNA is TGTGCCAGTAGGGGGCACCTCGCTGAAGCTTTCTTT.

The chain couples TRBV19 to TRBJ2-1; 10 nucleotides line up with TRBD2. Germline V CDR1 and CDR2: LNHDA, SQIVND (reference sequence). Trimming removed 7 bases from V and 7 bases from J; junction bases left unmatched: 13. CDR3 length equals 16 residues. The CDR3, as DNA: TGTGCCAGTACTATCGGACCGGGACTAGCGAAAAATGAGCAGTTCTTC. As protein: CASTIGPGLAKNEQFF.

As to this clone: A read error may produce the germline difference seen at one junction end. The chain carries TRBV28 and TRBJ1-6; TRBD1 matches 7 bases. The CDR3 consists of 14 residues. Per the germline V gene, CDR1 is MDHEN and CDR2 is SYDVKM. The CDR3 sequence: CASILQGLNSPLHF. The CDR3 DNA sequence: TGTGCCAGCATTTTACAGGGGTTGAATTCACCCCTCCACTTT.

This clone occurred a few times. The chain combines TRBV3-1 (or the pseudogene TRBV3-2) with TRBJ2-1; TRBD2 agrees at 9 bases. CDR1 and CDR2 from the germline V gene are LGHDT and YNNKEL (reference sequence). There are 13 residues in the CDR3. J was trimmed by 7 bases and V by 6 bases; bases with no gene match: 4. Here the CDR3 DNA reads TGTGCCAGCAGACTAGCGGGTTCGAATGAGCAGTTCTTC. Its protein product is CASRLAGSNEQFF.

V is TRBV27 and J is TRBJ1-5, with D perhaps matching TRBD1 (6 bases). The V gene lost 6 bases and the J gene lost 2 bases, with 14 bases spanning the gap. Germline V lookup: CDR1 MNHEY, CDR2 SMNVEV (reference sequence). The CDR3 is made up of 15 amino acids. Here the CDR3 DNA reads TGTGCCAGCAGGTTTGACAGGTCTGGCAATCAGCCCCAGCATTTT. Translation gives CASRFDRSGNQPQHF.